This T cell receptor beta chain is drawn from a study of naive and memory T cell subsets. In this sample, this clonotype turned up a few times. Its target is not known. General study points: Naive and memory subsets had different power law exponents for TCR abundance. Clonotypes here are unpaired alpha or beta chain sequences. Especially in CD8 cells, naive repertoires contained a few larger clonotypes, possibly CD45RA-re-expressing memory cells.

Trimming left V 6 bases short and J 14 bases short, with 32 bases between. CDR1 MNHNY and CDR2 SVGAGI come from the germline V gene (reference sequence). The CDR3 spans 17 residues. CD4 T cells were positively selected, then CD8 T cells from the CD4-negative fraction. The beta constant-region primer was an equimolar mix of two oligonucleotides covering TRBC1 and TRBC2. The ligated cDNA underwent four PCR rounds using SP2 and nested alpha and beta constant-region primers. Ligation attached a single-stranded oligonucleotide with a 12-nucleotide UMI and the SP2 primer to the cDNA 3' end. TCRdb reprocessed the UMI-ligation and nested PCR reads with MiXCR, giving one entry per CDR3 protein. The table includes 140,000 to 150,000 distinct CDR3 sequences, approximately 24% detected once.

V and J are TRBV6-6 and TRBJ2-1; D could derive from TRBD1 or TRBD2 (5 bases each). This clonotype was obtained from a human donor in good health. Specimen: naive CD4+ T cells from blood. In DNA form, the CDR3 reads TGTGCCAGCAGCCCAATAATTATGGGGAGTACAATGAGAGGGGAGTTCTTC. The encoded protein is CASSPIIMGSTMRGEFF.